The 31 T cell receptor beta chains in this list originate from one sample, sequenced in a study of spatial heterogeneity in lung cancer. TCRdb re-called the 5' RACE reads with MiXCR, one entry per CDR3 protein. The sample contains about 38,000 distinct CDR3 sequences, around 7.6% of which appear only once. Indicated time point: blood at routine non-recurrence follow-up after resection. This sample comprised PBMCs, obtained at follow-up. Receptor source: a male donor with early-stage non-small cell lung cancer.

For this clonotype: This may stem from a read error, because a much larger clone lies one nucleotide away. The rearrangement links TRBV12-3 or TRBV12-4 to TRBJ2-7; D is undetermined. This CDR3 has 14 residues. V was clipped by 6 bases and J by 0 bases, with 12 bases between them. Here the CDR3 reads CASRSPLSSYEQYF. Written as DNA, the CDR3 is TGTGCCAGCAGATCCCCGTTGAGCTCCTACGAGCAGTACTTC.

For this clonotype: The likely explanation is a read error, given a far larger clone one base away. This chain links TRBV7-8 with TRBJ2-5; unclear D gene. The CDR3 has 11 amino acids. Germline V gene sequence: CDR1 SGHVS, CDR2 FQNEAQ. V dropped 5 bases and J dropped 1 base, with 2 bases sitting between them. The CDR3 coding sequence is TGTGCCAGCAGCGGCCAAGAGACCCAGTACTTC. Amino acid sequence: CASSGQETQYF.

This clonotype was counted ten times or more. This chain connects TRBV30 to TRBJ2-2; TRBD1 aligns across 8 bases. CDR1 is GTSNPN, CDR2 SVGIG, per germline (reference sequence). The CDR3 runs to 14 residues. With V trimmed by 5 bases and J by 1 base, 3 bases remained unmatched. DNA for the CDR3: TGTGCCTGGCGGACAGGGATGAACACCGGGGAGCTGTTTTTT. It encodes CAWRTGMNTGELFF. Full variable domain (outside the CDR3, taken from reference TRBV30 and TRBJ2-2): SQTIHQWPATLVQPVGSPLSLECTVEGTSNPNLYWYRQAAGRGLQLLFYSVGIGQISSEVPQNLSASRPQDRQFILSSKKLLLSDSGFYLCAWRTGMNTGELFFGEGSRLTVL.

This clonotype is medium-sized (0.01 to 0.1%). This CDR3 reads CASSPPTGSTEAFF. Here the CDR3 DNA reads TGTGCCAGCAGTCCTCCGACAGGGAGCACTGAAGCTTTCTTT. The chain recombines TRBV28 with TRBJ1-1; 7 nucleotides align to TRBD1. The CDR3 is 14 amino acids. From germline, CDR1 is MDHEN and CDR2 SYDVKM. The trim removed 5 bases at V and 4 bases at J, leaving 7 bases unmatched.

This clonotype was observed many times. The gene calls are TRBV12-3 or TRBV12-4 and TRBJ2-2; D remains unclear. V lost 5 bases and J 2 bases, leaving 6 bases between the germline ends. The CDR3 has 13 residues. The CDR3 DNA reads TGTGCCAGCAGTATTCGAAACACCGGGGAGCTGTTTTTT. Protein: CASSIRNTGELFF.

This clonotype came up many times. The CDR3 spells CSARAGFLEEDTDTQYF. The CDR3 DNA sequence: TGCAGTGCCCGCGCGGGATTTCTAGAGGAGGACACAGATACGCAGTATTTT. The rearrangement uses TRBV20-1 and TRBJ2-3; possible D gene TRBD2, 6 bases. CDR1 and CDR2 from the germline V gene are DFQATT and SNEGSKA (reference sequence). This CDR3 spans 17 amino acids. Deletions cut 6 bases from V and 2 bases from J, with 24 bases between.

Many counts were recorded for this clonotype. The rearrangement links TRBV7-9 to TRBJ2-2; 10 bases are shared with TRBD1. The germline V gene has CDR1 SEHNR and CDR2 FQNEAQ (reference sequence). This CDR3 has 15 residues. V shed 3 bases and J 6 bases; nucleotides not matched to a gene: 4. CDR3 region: CASSLGQGLSGELFF. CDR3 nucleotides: TGTGCCAGCAGCTTGGGACAGGGGCTATCCGGGGAGCTGTTTTTT.

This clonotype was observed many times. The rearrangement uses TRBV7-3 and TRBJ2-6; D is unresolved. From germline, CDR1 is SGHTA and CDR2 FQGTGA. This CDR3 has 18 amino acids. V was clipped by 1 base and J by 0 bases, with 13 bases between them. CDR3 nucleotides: TGTGCCAGCAGCTTAATCGCGGCTAGAATCTCTGGGGCCAACGTCCTGACTTTC. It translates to CASSLIAARISGANVLTF.

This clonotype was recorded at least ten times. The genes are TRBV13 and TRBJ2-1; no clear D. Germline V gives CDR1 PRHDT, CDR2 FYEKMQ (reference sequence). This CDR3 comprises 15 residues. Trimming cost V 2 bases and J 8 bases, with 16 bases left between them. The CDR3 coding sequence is TGTGCCAGCAGCTTACGAGTCGCGATTACGGATGAGCAGTTCTTC. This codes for CASSLRVAITDEQFF.

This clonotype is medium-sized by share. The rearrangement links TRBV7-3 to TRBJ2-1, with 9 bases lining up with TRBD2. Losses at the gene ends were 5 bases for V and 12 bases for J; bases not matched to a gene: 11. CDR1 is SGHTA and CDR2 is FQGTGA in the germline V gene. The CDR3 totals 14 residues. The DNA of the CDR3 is TGTGCCAGCAGCCCCGGCGTAGCGGGGGTCAGGCAGTTCTTC. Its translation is CASSPGVAGVRQFF.

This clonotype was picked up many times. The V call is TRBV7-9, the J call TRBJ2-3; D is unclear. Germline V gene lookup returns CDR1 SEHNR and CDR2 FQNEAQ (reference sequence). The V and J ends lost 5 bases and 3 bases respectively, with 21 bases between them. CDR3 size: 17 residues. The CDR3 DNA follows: TGTGCCAGCAGCCCCTCTGTAAGGGCTCCTCCGACAGATACGCAGTATTTT. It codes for CASSPSVRAPPTDTQYF.

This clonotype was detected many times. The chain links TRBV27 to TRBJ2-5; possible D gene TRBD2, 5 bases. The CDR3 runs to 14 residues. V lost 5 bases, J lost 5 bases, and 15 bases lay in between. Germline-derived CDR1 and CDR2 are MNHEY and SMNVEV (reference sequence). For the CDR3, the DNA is TGTGCCAGCAGTACGAGCGCCGGGGTCGAGACCCAGTACTTC. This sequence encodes CASSTSAGVETQYF.

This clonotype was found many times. The CDR3 loop reads CASSDETGGEKLFF. In DNA, the CDR3 is TGTGCCAGCAGCGACGAGACAGGGGGAGAAAAACTGTTTTTT. The chain joins TRBV6-2 or TRBV6-3 to TRBJ1-4; TRBD1 matches at 9 bases. CDR1 MNHEY and CDR2 SVGEGT come from the germline V gene. The CDR3 has 14 amino acids. V gave up 6 bases and J gave up 8 bases; unmatched junction bases: 7.

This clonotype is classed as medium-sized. CDR3 nucleotide sequence: TGCGCCAGCAGCTTGGAGAGGACTAGCGGGGGGAAGTATGAGCAGTTCTTC. Residues: CASSLERTSGGKYEQFF. The rearrangement uses TRBV5-1 and TRBJ2-1; 14 bases match TRBD2. This CDR3 has 17 residues. Looked up from germline, CDR1 is SGHRS and CDR2 is YFSETQ. V lost 0 bases to trimming and J lost 8 bases; unmatched junction nucleotides: 7. Full variable domain (missing parts from reference TRBV5-1 and TRBJ2-1): KAGVTQTPRYLIKTRGQQVTLSCSPISGHRSVSWYQQTPGQGLQFLFEYFSETQRNKGNFPGRFSGRQFSNSRSEMNVSTLELGDSALYLCASSLERTSGGKYEQFFGPGTRLTVL.

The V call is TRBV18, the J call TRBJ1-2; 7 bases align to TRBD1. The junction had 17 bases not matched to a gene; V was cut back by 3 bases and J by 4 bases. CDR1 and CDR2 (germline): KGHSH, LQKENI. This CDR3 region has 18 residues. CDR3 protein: CASSPETGTALSFYGYTF. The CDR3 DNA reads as TGTGCCAGCTCACCGGAGACCGGGACAGCGCTGTCCTTCTATGGCTACACCTTC.

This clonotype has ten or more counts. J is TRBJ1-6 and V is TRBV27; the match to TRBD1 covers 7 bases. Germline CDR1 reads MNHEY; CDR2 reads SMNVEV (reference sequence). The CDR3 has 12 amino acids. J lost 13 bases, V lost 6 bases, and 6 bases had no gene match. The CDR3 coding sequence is TGTGCCAGCAGACGACAGGGAAGTCCCCTCCACTTT. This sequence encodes CASRRQGSPLHF.

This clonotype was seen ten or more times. The CDR3 protein is CASSQDPEQRGRTDTQYF. CDR3 DNA: TGCGCCAGCAGCCAAGATCCCGAGCAGCGGGGGCGCACAGATACGCAGTATTTT. The rearrangement uses TRBV4-1 and TRBJ2-3, with 8 nucleotides matching TRBD2. Trimming took 0 bases from V and 1 from J; bases not matched to a gene: 9. The germline V gene encodes CDR1 MGHRA and CDR2 YSYEKL. The CDR3 is 18 residues long.

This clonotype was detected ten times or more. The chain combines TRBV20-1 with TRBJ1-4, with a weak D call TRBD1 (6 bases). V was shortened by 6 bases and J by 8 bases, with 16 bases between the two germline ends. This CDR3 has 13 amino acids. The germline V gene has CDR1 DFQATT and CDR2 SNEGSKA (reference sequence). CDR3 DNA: TGCAGTGCGCCTACTCAACAGGGAGAAAAACTGTTTTTT. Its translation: CSAPTQQGEKLFF.

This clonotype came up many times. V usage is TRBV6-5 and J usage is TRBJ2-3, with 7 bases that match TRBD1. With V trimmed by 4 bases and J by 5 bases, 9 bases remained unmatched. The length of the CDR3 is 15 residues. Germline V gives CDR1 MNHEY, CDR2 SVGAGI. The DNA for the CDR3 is TGTGCCAGCAGTTTGTCGGCAGGGGGATTAGATACGCAGTATTTT. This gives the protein CASSLSAGGLDTQYF.

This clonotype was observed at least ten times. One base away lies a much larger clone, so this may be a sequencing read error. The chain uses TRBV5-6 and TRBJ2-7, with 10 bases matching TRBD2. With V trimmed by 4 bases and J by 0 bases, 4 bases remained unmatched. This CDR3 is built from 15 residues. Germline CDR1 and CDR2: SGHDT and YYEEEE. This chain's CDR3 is CASSHLAGDSYEQYF. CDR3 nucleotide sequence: TGTGCCAGCAGCCACCTAGCGGGGGACTCCTACGAGCAGTACTTC.

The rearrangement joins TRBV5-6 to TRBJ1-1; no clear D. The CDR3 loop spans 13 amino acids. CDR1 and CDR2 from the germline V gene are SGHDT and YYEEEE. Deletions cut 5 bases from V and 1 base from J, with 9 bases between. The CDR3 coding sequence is TGTGCCAGCAGTGTAGGAGCGAACACTGAAGCTTTCTTT. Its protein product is CASSVGANTEAFF.

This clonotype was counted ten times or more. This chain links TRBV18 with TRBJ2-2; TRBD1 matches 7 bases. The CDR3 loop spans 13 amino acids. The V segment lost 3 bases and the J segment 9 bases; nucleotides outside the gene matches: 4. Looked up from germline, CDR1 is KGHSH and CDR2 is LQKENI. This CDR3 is CASSPGQEWELFF. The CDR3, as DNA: TGTGCCAGCTCACCCGGACAGGAATGGGAGCTGTTTTTT.

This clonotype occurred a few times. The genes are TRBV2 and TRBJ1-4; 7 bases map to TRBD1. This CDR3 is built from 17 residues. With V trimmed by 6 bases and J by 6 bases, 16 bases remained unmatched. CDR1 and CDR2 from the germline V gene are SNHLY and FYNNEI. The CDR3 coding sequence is TGTGCCAGCAGCGACTCCCCGCTGACAGGGAGCCATGAAAAACTGTTTTTT. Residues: CASSDSPLTGSHEKLFF.

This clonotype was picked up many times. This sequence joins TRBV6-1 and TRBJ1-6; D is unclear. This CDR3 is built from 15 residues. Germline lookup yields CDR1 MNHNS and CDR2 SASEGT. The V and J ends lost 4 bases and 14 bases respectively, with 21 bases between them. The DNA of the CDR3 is TGTGCCAGCAGTGCGAATGGGAAATCCCGTGGAACCCTCCACTTT. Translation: CASSANGKSRGTLHF.

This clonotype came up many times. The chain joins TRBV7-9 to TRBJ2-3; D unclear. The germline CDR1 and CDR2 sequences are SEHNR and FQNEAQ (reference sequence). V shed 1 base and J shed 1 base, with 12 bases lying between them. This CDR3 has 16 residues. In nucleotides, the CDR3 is TGTGCCAGCAGCTTAGGTAGACCCGGTGGCACAGATACGCAGTATTTT. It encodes CASSLGRPGGTDTQYF.

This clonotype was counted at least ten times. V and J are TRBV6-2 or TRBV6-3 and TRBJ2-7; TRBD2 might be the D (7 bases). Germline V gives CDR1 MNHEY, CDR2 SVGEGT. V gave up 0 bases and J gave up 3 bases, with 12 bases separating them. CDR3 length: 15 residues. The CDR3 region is CASSYSAGAGYEQYF. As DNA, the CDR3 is TGTGCCAGCAGTTACTCGGCGGGGGCGGGCTACGAGCAGTACTTC.

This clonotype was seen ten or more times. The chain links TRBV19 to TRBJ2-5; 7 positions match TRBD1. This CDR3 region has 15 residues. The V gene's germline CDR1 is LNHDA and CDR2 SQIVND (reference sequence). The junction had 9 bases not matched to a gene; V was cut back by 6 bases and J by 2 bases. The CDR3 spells CASRRDQGEQETQYF. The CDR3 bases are TGTGCCAGTAGAAGAGATCAGGGGGAACAAGAGACCCAGTACTTC. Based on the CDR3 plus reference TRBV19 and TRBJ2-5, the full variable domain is DGGITQSPKYLFRKEGQNVTLSCEQNLNHDAMYWYRQDPGQGLRLIYYSQIVNDFQKGDIAEGYSVSREKKESFPLTVTSAQKNPTAFYLCASRRDQGEQETQYFGPGTRLLVL.

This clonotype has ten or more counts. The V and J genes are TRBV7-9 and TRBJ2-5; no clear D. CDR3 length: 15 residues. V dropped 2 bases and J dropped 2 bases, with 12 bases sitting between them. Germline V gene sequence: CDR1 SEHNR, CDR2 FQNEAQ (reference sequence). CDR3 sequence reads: CASSLRASLQETQYF. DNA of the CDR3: TGTGCCAGCAGCTTACGGGCTTCTCTTCAAGAGACCCAGTACTTC.

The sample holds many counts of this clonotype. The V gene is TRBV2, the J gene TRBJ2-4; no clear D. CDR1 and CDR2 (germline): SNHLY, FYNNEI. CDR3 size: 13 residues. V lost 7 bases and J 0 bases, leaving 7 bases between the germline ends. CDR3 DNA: TGTGCCAGCATCCACCTAGCCAAAAACATTCAGTACTTC. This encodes CASIHLAKNIQYF.

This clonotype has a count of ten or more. The CDR3 loop reads CASSPPRPTETQYF. The CDR3 DNA reads as TGTGCCAGCTCACCACCGAGGCCAACGGAGACCCAGTACTTC. The rearrangement joins TRBV18 to TRBJ2-5; no firm D call. CDR1 is KGHSH and CDR2 is LQKENI in the germline V gene. V lost 0 bases, J lost 5 bases, and 10 bases lay in between. The length of the CDR3 is 14 residues.

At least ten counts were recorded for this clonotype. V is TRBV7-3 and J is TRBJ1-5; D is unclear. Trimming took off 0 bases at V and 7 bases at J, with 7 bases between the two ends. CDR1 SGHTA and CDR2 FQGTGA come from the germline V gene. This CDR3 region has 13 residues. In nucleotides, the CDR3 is TGTGCCAGCAGCTTAACCGGCCAGCAGCCCCAGCATTTT. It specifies CASSLTGQQPQHF.